The 5 T cell receptor beta chains below all came from one sample that was sequenced in a study of T cells after yellow fever vaccination. TCRdb reanalysed the 5' RACE reads using MiXCR and keeps one entry per CDR3 protein. The sample carries a few hundred thousand distinct CDR3 sequences, 17% recorded once. The sample consisted of PBMCs, taken 5 days after the first yellow fever vaccination. These receptors all come from a man between 18 and 29 years old who received the YFV17D yellow fever vaccine.

The chain is built from TRBV20-1 and TRBJ2-1; 12 bases map to TRBD2. With V trimmed by 3 bases and J by 0 bases, 6 bases remained unmatched. CDR1 and CDR2 (germline): DFQATT, SNEGSKA (reference sequence). There are 17 residues in the CDR3. The CDR3 DNA reads TGCAGTGCTAGTAGGCTAGCGGGGGGGAACTCCTACAATGAGCAGTTCTTC. Translating it yields CSASRLAGGNSYNEQFF.

V is TRBV6-5 and J is TRBJ2-3, with D maybe TRBD1 (6 bases). The CDR3 runs 13 residues. Germline values: CDR1 MNHEY, CDR2 SVGAGI. Trimming removed 2 bases at V and 11 bases at J, with 14 bases between. The CDR3 bases are TGTGCCAGCAGTTACGATAAGGGGGTTGGGCAGTATTTT. It specifies CASSYDKGVGQYF.

This chain links TRBV7-9 with TRBJ1-1, with D perhaps matching TRBD1 (5 bases). From germline, CDR1 is SEHNR and CDR2 FQNEAQ (reference sequence). This CDR3 contains 13 residues. V lost 3 bases and J 8 bases, leaving 13 bases between the germline ends. In DNA, the CDR3 is TGTGCCAGCAGCTTGGGTCAGGGCGTCGAAGCTTTCTTT. It codes for CASSLGQGVEAFF.

In this sample, this clonotype turned up a few times. The chain recombines TRBV7-8 with TRBJ2-5; 10 bases map to TRBD2. CDR1 is SGHVS, CDR2 FQNEAQ, per germline. This CDR3 region has 16 residues. J gave up 1 base and V 3 bases, and 5 bases lay outside the gene matches. The DNA for the CDR3 is TGTGCCAGCAGCTTCCAGCGGGGGGGGATCCAAGAGACCCAGTACTTC. It translates to CASSFQRGGIQETQYF. The entire variable domain, with the rest obtained from reference TRBV7-8 and TRBJ2-5, is as follows: GAGVSQSPRYKVAKRGQDVALRCDPISGHVSLFWYQQALGQGPEFLTYFQNEAQLDKSGLPSDRFFAERPEGSVSTLKIQRTQQEDSAVYLCASSFQRGGIQETQYFGPGTRLLVL.

This clonotype showed up just a few times. The chain combines TRBV5-5 with TRBJ1-5; D uncertain. Germline V gives CDR1 SGHKS, CDR2 YYEKEE (reference sequence). Trimming stripped 1 base from V and 0 bases from J, with 8 bases between. The CDR3 runs to 15 residues. The CDR3 nucleotides are TGTGCCAGCAGCTTGAGGTTACGTAGCAATCAGCCCCAGCATTTT. Its translation is CASSLRLRSNQPQHF.